The 18 T cell receptor beta chains below were found in one sample sequenced in a study of blood T cell repertoires in COVID-19. Sequenced by immunoSEQ multiplex PCR; TCRdb stores in-frame clones only, minus some. The sample has about 120,000 clones, 80% seen once. Source material: peripheral blood. Receptor source: a man aged 55 to 69 with active or convalescent COVID-19.

This chain links TRBV19 with TRBJ1-2; perhaps TRBD1 as D (6 bases). Trimming shortened V by 9 bases and J by 6 bases, and 26 bases separated the two germline ends. The CDR3 extends over 16 amino acids. The germline V gene encodes CDR1 LNHDA and CDR2 SQIVND (reference sequence). This chain's CDR3 is CASNRGPKTGGHGYTF. CDR3 in DNA: TGTGCCAGCAACCGGGGACCAAAGACAGGTGGCCATGGCTACACCTTC.

The chain is built from TRBV11-2 and TRBJ2-7, with 7 bases fitting TRBD2. This CDR3 comprises 17 residues. V lost 2 bases and J lost 4; bases outside the gene matches: 14. The germline gives CDR1 SGHAT, CDR2 FQNNGV. The chain's CDR3 is CASSLTPGGSLVYEQYF. The DNA for the CDR3 is TGTGCCAGCAGCTTAACACCCGGCGGGAGTTTGGTTTACGAGCAGTACTTC.

The chain combines TRBV19 with TRBJ1-1; 7 positions agree with TRBD1. Germline-derived CDR1 and CDR2 are LNHDA and SQIVND (reference sequence). This CDR3 spans 15 amino acids. V lost 6 bases and J lost 0; bases outside the gene matches: 7. The CDR3 loop is CASRAQTGMNTEAFF. In nucleotides, the CDR3 is TGTGCCAGTAGGGCCCAGACAGGGATGAACACTGAAGCTTTCTTT.

This rearrangement joins TRBV9 to TRBJ2-7, with D tentatively TRBD1 (6 bases). Germline-derived CDR1 and CDR2 are SGDLS and YYNGEE. Between the trimmed V and J ends, which lost 0 bases and 2 bases, there was a span of 9 bases. CDR3 size: 14 residues. The CDR3 DNA sequence: TGTGCCAGCAGCGTAGCTACAGGGCCCTACGAGCAGTACTTC. Protein sequence: CASSVATGPYEQYF.

This chain joins TRBV18 and TRBJ1-3; the D gene is possibly TRBD1 (5 bases). Per germline, CDR1 KGHSH and CDR2 LQKENI. V lost 8 bases and J lost 2, with 16 bases in between. The length of the CDR3 is 15 residues. The DNA of the CDR3 is TGTGCCAGCCCCACCGCCGGGGGAACTGGAAACACCATATATTTT. Its translation: CASPTAGGTGNTIYF.

The V and J genes are TRBV27 and TRBJ1-4; the D is unclear. V was clipped by 3 bases and J by 5 bases, with 10 bases between them. The germline V gene encodes CDR1 MNHEY and CDR2 SMNVEV (reference sequence). The CDR3 is 14 amino acids. The CDR3 bases are TGTGCCAGCAGTTTCTCGGGAGGAAATGAAAAACTGTTTTTT. Translation gives CASSFSGGNEKLFF. The variable domain in full, completed from reference TRBV27 and TRBJ1-4, reads EAQVTQNPRYLITVTGKKLTVTCSQNMNHEYMSWYRQDPGLGLRQIYYSMNVEVTDKGDVPEGYKVSRKEKRNFPLILESPSPNQTSLYFCASSFSGGNEKLFFGSGTQLSVL.

The CDR3 sequence: CASSLGARRNEQYF. For the CDR3, the DNA is TGTGCCAGCAGCTTAGGGGCCAGACGGAACGAGCAGTACTTC. This chain links TRBV7-2 with TRBJ2-7, with unresolved D. The V end lost 1 base, the J end lost 5 bases, and 12 bases lay between the germline ends. Germline values: CDR1 SGHTA, CDR2 FQGNSA. The CDR3 has 14 amino acids.

A remark on this clone: The sample has other DNA sequences that encode this CDR3 too. This chain connects TRBV18 to TRBJ2-3; TRBD1 is a possible D gene (5 bases). The germline gives CDR1 KGHSH, CDR2 LQKENI. The CDR3 sequence is 14 residues long. The V end lost 1 base, the J end lost 2 bases, and 7 bases lay between the germline ends. CDR3 sequence: CASSPQGSTDTQYF. CDR3 in DNA: TGTGCCAGCTCACCACAGGGGTCCACAGATACGCAGTATTTT.

The chain is built from TRBV6-2 or TRBV6-3 and TRBJ2-7; D might be TRBD2 (6 bases). Trimming cost V 7 bases and J 0 bases, with 13 bases left between them. Germline V gives CDR1 MNHEY, CDR2 SVGEGT. The CDR3 has 14 residues. CDR3 amino acids: CASTPGTFSYEQYF. The CDR3 DNA follows: TGTGCCAGCACCCCGGGGACTTTCTCCTACGAGCAGTACTTC.

The gene calls are TRBV5-4 and TRBJ1-2; 10 bases agree with TRBD1. CDR1 SGHNT and CDR2 YYREEE come from the germline V gene (reference sequence). Trimming took 4 bases from V and 0 from J; bases not matched to a gene: 9. The CDR3 length is 17 residues. This chain's CDR3 is CASSPTGGASTNYGYTF. The CDR3, as DNA: TGTGCCAGCAGCCCGACAGGGGGCGCATCAACTAACTATGGCTACACCTTC.

A single count supports this clone. The chain combines TRBV7-2 with TRBJ2-5; unclear D gene. V gave up 7 bases and J gave up 1 base, with 13 bases separating them. Germline V gives CDR1 SGHTA, CDR2 FQGNSA. The CDR3 is 14 amino acids. CDR3 DNA sequence: TGTGCCAGCACCCCAAGTGTACTCCAAGAGACCCAGTACTTC. Amino acid sequence: CASTPSVLQETQYF.

The chain uses TRBV4-3 and TRBJ1-5, with a weak D call TRBD1 (6 bases). Germline assignment: CDR1 LGHNA and CDR2 YSLEER. V was trimmed by 4 bases and J by 4 bases, leaving 17 bases between them. The CDR3 has 16 residues. This CDR3 is CASSPRHRVGNQPQHF. In DNA form, the CDR3 reads TGCGCCAGCAGCCCTCGACACAGGGTTGGGAATCAGCCCCAGCATTTT.

This clone occurred once. V gene TRBV5-4 combines with J gene TRBJ2-1, with D maybe TRBD2 (6 bases). The V and J ends lost 0 bases and 5 bases respectively, with 12 bases between them. Germline lookup yields CDR1 SGHNT and CDR2 YYREEE (reference sequence). The CDR3 extends over 15 amino acids. CDR3 DNA sequence: TGTGCCAGCAGCTTGGTCGGGAGCAGCAACAATGAGCAGTTCTTC. This sequence encodes CASSLVGSSNNEQFF.

V usage is TRBV7-3 and J usage is TRBJ2-3; 10 bases are shared with TRBD2. CDR1 and CDR2 (germline): SGHTA, FQGTGA. The ends lost 5 bases at V and 0 bases at J; junction bases unmatched: 2. This CDR3 has 15 residues. In DNA, the CDR3 is TGTGCCAGCAGCCTAGCGGGAGTAAGCACAGATACGCAGTATTTT. It yields the protein CASSLAGVSTDTQYF.

The CDR3 spells CASSVAPAGGETQYF. CDR3 nucleotide sequence: TGTGCCAGCAGCGTAGCTCCAGCGGGGGGAGAGACCCAGTACTTC. V usage is TRBV9 and J usage is TRBJ2-5; TRBD2 matches at 9 bases. CDR1 is SGDLS, CDR2 YYNGEE, per germline. This CDR3 has 15 amino acids. J was trimmed by 4 bases and V by 0 bases; bases with no gene match: 4.

This chain joins TRBV19 and TRBJ1-2, with D uncertain. The CDR3 loop spans 14 amino acids. Germline assignment: CDR1 LNHDA and CDR2 SQIVND (reference sequence). Trimming removed 4 bases from V and 0 bases from J, with 9 bases in between. The CDR3 DNA sequence: TGTGCCAGTAGTACTTCCCTAGCTAACTATGGCTACACCTTC. This codes for CASSTSLANYGYTF.

CDR3 sequence reads: CASGFGVYEQYF. The CDR3 DNA follows: TGTGCTAGTGGTTTCGGGGTCTACGAGCAGTACTTC. The chain carries TRBV12-5 and TRBJ2-7; D is perhaps TRBD2 (5 bases). The CDR3 runs 12 residues. The ends were cut back, 3 bases at V and 3 bases at J, with 6 bases in the middle. Germline V gene data show CDR1 as LGHNT and CDR2 as FRNRAP.

This chain joins TRBV7-8 and TRBJ1-2; 7 bases are shared with TRBD1. The germline V gene has CDR1 SGHVS and CDR2 FQNEAQ. V shed 5 bases and J 4 bases; nucleotides not matched to a gene: 4. The CDR3 is made up of 13 amino acids. The CDR3 is CASSTRQGYGYTF. As DNA, the CDR3 is TGTGCCAGCAGCACCCGACAGGGCTATGGCTACACCTTC.